Below, one TCR beta chain is given with its context. The antigen is not known. This sample is part of a study of T-cell memory formation after mild COVID-19. Overall study: Across donors, TCR clusters were largely donor specific. Overall study results and limits: Day 15 to 85 contractors were CD4/CD8 balanced; later expanders leaned CD4+. Contracting CD4+ clones lay largely in CM and EM, with CD8+ ones residing in EMRA.

TCRdb re-called the 5' RACE reads with MiXCR, one entry per CDR3 protein. The sample has hundreds of thousands of distinct CDR3 sequences; approximately 15% are singletons. Sequences were obtained from PBMCs or a T cell subset sorted from them (not recorded which). This clonotype was sampled from a young man who had mild COVID-19 (a few samples of this study predate the infection). Cell type and time point are not known.

CDR3 protein: CASSQWDRGRLGLFF. The DNA of the CDR3 is TGTGCCAGCAGCCAGTGGGACAGGGGGCGACTGGGACTGTTTTTT. The V call is TRBV3-1, the J call TRBJ1-4; 12 bases line up with TRBD1. This CDR3 spans 15 amino acids. V was clipped by 3 bases and J by 13 bases; unmatched bases: 9. Per the germline V gene, CDR1 is LGHDT and CDR2 is YNNKEL (reference sequence).